This TCR beta chain was captured by sequencing in a study of T cell responses to AZD1222 COVID-19 vaccine. Study results and limitations: Recipients of two AZD1222 doses showed rising Spike-specific TCR breadth and depth. Donors, mostly white British, included more females; clonal diversity was possibly underestimated. CD4 TCRs associated with vaccination spanned spike, dominating at 160-218 and 743-854. No repertoire was sampled before or during the peak T cell response, only after it.

As regards this clone: As yet, its antigen is unknown.

There are 13 residues in the CDR3. Trimming took 5 bases from V and 4 from J, leaving 8 bases between them. Clones were read by immunoSEQ multiplex PCR, and TCRdb kept only the in-frame ones, dropping some. The table shows some 200,000 clones, with roughly 92% occurring only once. Sample: peripheral blood, taken 28 days after the second AZD1222 dose. The sequence came from an adult who received the AZD1222 COVID-19 vaccine. The genes are TRBV12-3 or TRBV12-4 and TRBJ1-4, with D uncertain. As DNA, the CDR3 is TGTGCCAGCAGTCACTCTAGTAATGAAAAACTGTTTTTT. It encodes CASSHSSNEKLFF.